This TCR beta chain was observed in a study of shared clonotypes between healthy human individuals. The study's findings and limits: Non-shared clonotypes were found to have lower generation probabilities than the clonotypes that were shared by all four of the sorted-subset donors.

Germline V gene lookup returns CDR1 SGDLS and CDR2 YYNGEE. The CDR3 runs to 16 residues. Germline trimming cut 2 bases from V and 5 bases from J; bases unmatched to any gene: 8. Notes on this clone: Its antigen is not known.

Profiling relied on immunoSEQ multiplex PCR, and the TCRdb table lists in-frame clones only, not all of them. The sample yields approximately 2,000,000 clones, just under 95% seen once. In the naive CD8 group, cells lacked CD45RO and were positively selected for CCR7, so terminally differentiated effector memory CD45RA+ cells were left out. This sequence was found in a man aged 18 to 29 in good health. Some clones in this sample may be carry-over from other donors' samples. This chain joins TRBV9 and TRBJ2-7, with 12 bases identical to TRBD1. Input material: naive CD8+ T cells from PBMCs. CDR3 sequence: CASSVRPGQGAHEQYF. In nucleotides, the CDR3 is TGTGCCAGCAGCGTGCGCCCGGGACAGGGGGCCCACGAGCAGTACTTC. The variable domain in full, completed from reference TRBV9 and TRBJ2-7, reads DSGVTQTPKHLITATGQRVTLRCSPRSGDLSVYWYQQSLDQGLQFLIQYYNGEERAKGNILERFSAQQFPDLHSELNLSSLELGDSALYFCASSVRPGQGAHEQYFGPGTRLTVT.